This passage covers 19 T cell receptor beta chains from one sample sequenced in a study of blood T cell repertoires in COVID-19. TCRdb's table, derived via immunoSEQ multiplex PCR, lists solely in-frame clones and lacks some. In the table there are 100,000 to 150,000 clones, almost 80% of which are singletons. The sequencing input was peripheral blood. Receptors originate from a human donor in a cohort sampled during active COVID-19.

V is TRBV6-4 and J is TRBJ1-1; no definite D call. Trimming took off 2 bases at V and 1 base at J, with 5 bases between the two ends. Germline V lookup: CDR1 MRHNA, CDR2 SNTAGT. The CDR3 runs to 13 residues. The CDR3 spells CASSDGGNTEAFF. In DNA, the CDR3 is TGTGCCAGCAGTGACGGCGGGAACACTGAAGCTTTCTTT.

J is TRBJ2-1 and V is TRBV6-2 or TRBV6-3, with D perhaps matching TRBD2 (5 bases). This CDR3 spans 12 amino acids. Germline-derived CDR1 and CDR2 are MNHEY and SVGEGT. Trimming shortened V by 2 bases and J by 9 bases, and 8 bases separated the two germline ends. The CDR3 is CASSYAGLEQFF. Written as DNA, the CDR3 is TGTGCCAGCAGTTACGCGGGCCTTGAGCAGTTCTTC.

This chain links TRBV15 with TRBJ1-4; 7 bases match TRBD1. V dropped 3 bases and J dropped 6; count of bases not matched to a gene: 4. Germline values: CDR1 LNHNV, CDR2 YYDKDF (reference sequence). The CDR3 is 14 residues long. CDR3 coding DNA: TGTGCCACCAGCAGGGACGGGACAGATGAAAAACTGTTTTTT. Protein: CATSRDGTDEKLFF.

A word on this clone: One end of the junction varies from germline; a read error may be responsible. The chain combines TRBV4-2 with TRBJ2-1, with 8 nucleotides matching TRBD1. The CDR3 sequence is 17 residues long. Per the germline V gene, CDR1 is LGHNA and CDR2 is YNFKEQ. The CDR3 region is CVSSQAIPRGQYNEQFF. CDR3 nucleotide sequence: TGTGTCAGCAGCCAAGCAATCCCCAGGGGGCAGTACAATGAGCAGTTCTTC.

The rearrangement joins TRBV2 to TRBJ1-5, with 10 bases that match TRBD1. J gave up 6 bases and V 6 bases, and 8 bases lay outside the gene matches. CDR1 and CDR2 (germline): SNHLY, FYNNEI. The CDR3 has 15 residues. The CDR3 reads CASRDRGKMGQPQHF. In nucleotides, the CDR3 is TGTGCCAGCAGGGACAGGGGGAAGATGGGTCAGCCCCAGCATTTT.

The chain recombines TRBV4-2 with TRBJ2-7; 9 bases align to TRBD1. The germline V gene has CDR1 LGHNA and CDR2 YNFKEQ. The CDR3 contains 14 residues. V shed 2 bases, J shed 5 bases, and the junction held 4 bases outside the gene matches. The CDR3 DNA is TGTGCCAGCAGCCAACTCCGGGACAGGGACGAGCAGTACTTC. Residues: CASSQLRDRDEQYF.

The V and J genes are TRBV6-1 and TRBJ1-2; D perhaps matches TRBD1 (5 bases). V was shortened by 0 bases and J by 8 bases, with 10 bases between the two germline ends. Germline CDR1 reads MNHNS; CDR2 reads SASEGT. CDR3 length equals 13 residues. The CDR3 reads CASSEAKKGGYTF. The CDR3 region has the DNA TGTGCCAGCAGTGAAGCCAAAAAGGGGGGCTACACCTTC.

This chain joins TRBV15 and TRBJ2-3; tentative D call: TRBD1 (5 bases). Trimming cost V 11 bases and J 0 bases, with 9 bases left between them. The V gene's germline CDR1 is LNHNV and CDR2 YYDKDF (reference sequence). The CDR3 sequence is 12 residues long. CDR3 DNA sequence: TGTGCCGCCCAGGGTAGCACAGATACGCAGTATTTT. Translating gives CAAQGSTDTQYF.

The genes are TRBV14 and TRBJ2-7; 8 nucleotides agree with TRBD1. The CDR3 has 14 amino acids. Germline V gene sequence: CDR1 SGHDN, CDR2 FVKESK. The ends lost 2 bases at V and 2 bases at J; junction bases unmatched: 2. In DNA, the CDR3 is TGTGCCAGCAGCCAATTACAGGGGGCCTACGAGCAGTACTTC. Encoded protein: CASSQLQGAYEQYF.

This sequence joins TRBV18 and TRBJ1-1; 12 nucleotides align to TRBD1. The CDR3 loop spans 14 amino acids. Germline values: CDR1 KGHSH, CDR2 LQKENI. V was clipped by 2 bases and J by 9 bases; unmatched bases: 4. CDR3 nucleotide sequence: TGTGCCAGCTCACCAGGAAGGGACAGGGGGCAAGCTTTCTTT. This gives the protein CASSPGRDRGQAFF.

This rearrangement joins TRBV30 to TRBJ2-1; D is unresolved. The germline V and J ends were trimmed by 0 bases and 7 bases, with 16 bases remaining between them. There are 15 residues in the CDR3. Germline V gene data show CDR1 as GTSNPN and CDR2 as SVGIG (reference sequence). CDR3 sequence: CAWSVLRLPRNEQFF. CDR3 sequence (DNA): TGTGCCTGGAGTGTACTCAGGCTGCCAAGGAATGAGCAGTTCTTC. The full variable domain, its missing parts supplied by reference TRBV30 and TRBJ2-1, is SQTIHQWPATLVQPVGSPLSLECTVEGTSNPNLYWYRQAAGRGLQLLFYSVGIGQISSEVPQNLSASRPQDRQFILSSKKLLLSDSGFYLCAWSVLRLPRNEQFFGPGTRLTVL.

J is TRBJ2-2 and V is TRBV28; the D is unclear. CDR1 is MDHEN and CDR2 is SYDVKM in the germline V gene. Trimming left V 3 bases short and J 6 bases short, with 5 bases between. The CDR3 length is 12 residues. The CDR3 DNA follows: TGTGCCAGCAGTTTTCTCGCCGGGGAGCTGTTTTTT. Protein sequence: CASSFLAGELFF.

This clone is labeled as medium-sized. The rearrangement links TRBV27 to TRBJ2-1, with 8 bases identical to TRBD2. CDR1 and CDR2 (germline): MNHEY, SMNVEV (reference sequence). V was pared by 5 bases and J by 4 bases, with 16 bases of the junction left unmatched. The CDR3 covers 18 residues. Here the CDR3 DNA reads TGTGCCAGCAGTCCCCCGGGGTTTTCCGGGAGGGCGTACAATGAGCAGTTCTTC. Translated: CASSPPGFSGRAYNEQFF.

This chain links TRBV4-1 with TRBJ2-7; 16 bases match TRBD2. The CDR3 sequence is 16 residues long. J was trimmed by 1 base and V by 4 bases; bases with no gene match: 1. Germline CDR1 reads MGHRA; CDR2 reads YSYEKL. CDR3 bases: TGCGCCAGCAGCCTGGGACTAGCGGGAGGGTCCTACGAGCAGTACTTC. Translated, it gives CASSLGLAGGSYEQYF.

This chain links TRBV5-6 with TRBJ2-7, with 7 bases that match TRBD2. Germline lookup yields CDR1 SGHDT and CDR2 YYEEEE. Trimming cost V 0 bases and J 7 bases; bases outside gene matches: 4. There are 13 residues in the CDR3. CDR3 sequence reads: CASSLVGGYEQYF. For the CDR3, the DNA is TGTGCCAGCAGCTTGGTGGGAGGGTATGAGCAGTACTTC.

The chain employs TRBV6-5 and TRBJ1-2; a weak D match, TRBD1 (6 bases). The CDR3 sequence is 14 residues long. Germline CDR1 MNHEY, CDR2 SVGAGI. V dropped 5 bases and J dropped 4 bases, with 14 bases sitting between them. This chain's CDR3 is CASSPRTGLYGYTF. The DNA of the CDR3 is TGTGCCAGCAGTCCCCGAACAGGGCTCTATGGCTACACCTTC.

The chain couples TRBV28 to TRBJ2-7; D is unclear. The CDR3 length is 13 residues. Germline CDR1 is MDHEN and CDR2 is SYDVKM. Trimming pared 2 bases from V and 4 bases from J, leaving 9 bases between. CDR3 DNA: TGTGCCAGCAGTTTAGCGACAATGTACGAGCAGTACTTC. Residues: CASSLATMYEQYF.

The chain uses TRBV9 and TRBJ1-6; D is undetermined. Germline V gives CDR1 SGDLS, CDR2 YYNGEE. V was cut by 1 base and J by 8 bases, with 7 bases left in between. There are 13 residues in the CDR3. This chain's CDR3 is CASSVSLDSPLHF. The DNA of the CDR3 is TGTGCCAGCAGCGTATCATTAGATTCACCCCTCCACTTT. The variable domain in full, with the rest retrieved from reference TRBV9 and TRBJ1-6, is DSGVTQTPKHLITATGQRVTLRCSPRSGDLSVYWYQQSLDQGLQFLIQYYNGEERAKGNILERFSAQQFPDLHSELNLSSLELGDSALYFCASSVSLDSPLHFGNGTRLTVT.

This rearrangement joins TRBV19 to TRBJ1-2; D unresolved. This CDR3 region has 13 residues. Trimming left V 3 bases short and J 4 bases short, with 9 bases between. Germline CDR1 and CDR2: LNHDA and SQIVND (reference sequence). This CDR3 is CASSIAGSYGYTF. CDR3 coding DNA: TGTGCCAGTAGTATTGCAGGTAGCTATGGCTACACCTTC. Using reference TRBV19 and TRBJ1-2 for the parts outside the CDR3, the full variable domain is DGGITQSPKYLFRKEGQNVTLSCEQNLNHDAMYWYRQDPGQGLRLIYYSQIVNDFQKGDIAEGYSVSREKKESFPLTVTSAQKNPTAFYLCASSIAGSYGYTFGSGTRLTVV.